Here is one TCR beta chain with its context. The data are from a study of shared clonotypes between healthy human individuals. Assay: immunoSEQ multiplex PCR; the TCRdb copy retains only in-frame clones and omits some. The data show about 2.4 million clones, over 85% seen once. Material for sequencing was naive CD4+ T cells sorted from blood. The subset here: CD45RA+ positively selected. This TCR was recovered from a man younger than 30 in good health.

The CDR3 DNA reads as TGTGCCAGCAGCTTTAACGCGGGGCAAGAGACCCAGTACTTC. Protein: CASSFNAGQETQYF. The chain is built from TRBV13 and TRBJ2-5, with D possibly matching TRBD2 (6 bases). This CDR3 comprises 14 residues. V gave up 3 bases and J gave up 2 bases, with 10 bases separating them. CDR1 is PRHDT and CDR2 is FYEKMQ in the germline V gene (reference sequence). Supplemented by reference TRBV13 and TRBJ2-5, the full variable domain reads AAGVIQSPRHLIKEKRETATLKCYPIPRHDTVYWYQQGPGQDPQFLISFYEKMQSDKGSIPDRFSAQQFSDYHSELNMSSLELGDSALYFCASSFNAGQETQYFGPGTRLLVL.